This record looks at one T cell receptor beta chain sequence and its context. V lost 5 bases and J lost 3, with 13 bases in between. This CDR3 spans 15 amino acids. From germline, CDR1 is LGHNA and CDR2 YSLEER. The sample belongs to a study of TIL therapy for anti-PD-1-resistant metastatic lung cancer. The libraries were made with immunoSEQ v3. The protocol was immunoSEQ multiplex PCR, while the TCRdb copy is restricted to in-frame clones and leaves out a portion. The repertoire holds about 16,000 clones, 70% to 80% seen once, with 36% in the top ten. Documented time point: pre-treatment sample, taken before nivolumab and TIL therapy.

This rearrangement joins TRBV4-3 to TRBJ1-4; a weak D match, TRBD1 (6 bases). The receptor was isolated from a person between 25 and 79 years old with non-small cell lung cancer. The sample here was blood, taken at baseline. CDR3 amino acids: CASSKQGSSNEKLFF. CDR3 nucleotide sequence: TGCGCCAGCAGCAAACAGGGATCGTCTAATGAAAAACTGTTTTTT.